This entry concerns a single T cell receptor (beta chain). The antigen is undetermined. Germline V CDR1 and CDR2: MNHEY, SVGEGT. V lost 2 bases to trimming and J lost 6 bases; unmatched junction nucleotides: 3. The CDR3 is 14 amino acids. This sample was included in a study of T cells after yellow fever vaccination. Study-level results: A large majority of primary-vaccination clones showed up again after the booster (roughly 96% CD4, approximately 90% CD8).

TCRdb reanalysed the 5' RACE reads using MiXCR and keeps one entry per CDR3 protein. The sample shows about 120,000 distinct CDR3 sequences, about 16% of them seen only once. The rearrangement links TRBV6-2 or TRBV6-3 to TRBJ2-7, with TRBD1 matching over 11 bases. This TCR was sampled from a man in his late teens or twenties who received the YFV17D yellow fever vaccine. Source: CD8+ T cells sorted from PBMCs, taken 5 days after the yellow fever booster vaccination. CDR3 bases: TGTGCCAGCAGTTACAGAGGGACAGGGGGCGAGCAGTACGTC. This encodes CASSYRGTGGEQYV.